This T cell receptor (beta chain) originates from a study of CXCR3-negative and CXCR3-positive naive CD8 T cells. The method, 5' RACE with UMI labels, was used to prepare the TRB cDNA libraries. TCRdb reanalyzed the 5' RACE reads, giving one entry per CDR3 protein sequence and no DNA. The sample's table shows just under 9,000 distinct CDR3 sequences. The CDR3 contains 14 residues. Germline values: CDR1 MNHEY, CDR2 SVGAGI. This rearrangement joins TRBV6-5 to TRBJ2-1; absent DNA, TCRdb's TRBD2 call cannot be checked. The sequence derives from a human donor in good health. Some clones in this sample may be carry-over from other donors' samples. The sequenced sample was naive CXCR3- CD8+ T cells from blood. Documented subset: CD45RO-CCR7+CD27+CD95- naive CD8+ T cells lacking CXCR3 (TNR3-). The CDR3 protein is CASSYPGGLGEQFF.